The rows below give T cell receptor beta chains drawn from one sample of a study of cytomegalovirus exposure and HLA in healthy donors. Here immunoSEQ multiplex PCR was the method, and the copy in TCRdb shows in-frame clones only, minus some. The sample lists approximately 140,000 clones, about three quarters occurring once. Sequencing was carried out using PBMCs. The receptors originated from a male donor in good health and CMV-seropositive. Both conserved end residues are part of each CDR3. A D gene is named only where the DNA matches it firmly. Clone size, where shown, is once, few, many, or a class for clones that have expanded.

TRBD2	TRBJ2-1	TRBV7-6	once	CASSLVFGGRATNEQFF	TGTGCCAGCAGCTTAGTGTTTGGCGGGAGGGCCACGAATGAGCAGTTCTTC
-	TRBJ1-1	TRBV27	-	CASSFKTGNTEAFF	TGTGCCAGCAGTTTCAAGACAGGGAACACTGAAGCTTTCTTT
-	TRBJ2-1	TRBV10-3	-	CAGQGGPGVYEQFF	TGTGCCGGGCAAGGGGGACCAGGGGTCTATGAGCAGTTCTTC
-	TRBJ2-3	TRBV28	-	CASSFSGGRTDTQYF	TGTGCCAGCAGTTTTTCGGGCGGGCGCACAGATACGCAGTATTTT
TRBD1	TRBJ2-6	TRBV7-3	few	CASSERTGSGANVLTF	TGTGCCAGCAGCGAGAGGACAGGGTCTGGGGCCAACGTCCTGACTTTC
TRBD2	TRBJ2-7	TRBV9	-	CASSAGLAAGYEQYF	TGTGCCAGCAGCGCTGGACTAGCGGCGGGGTACGAGCAGTACTTC
TRBD1	TRBJ1-1	TRBV11-1	-	CASSLQGVLRGGTEAFF	TGTGCCAGCAGCTTACAGGGGGTACTCCGTGGGGGCACTGAAGCTTTCTTT
-	TRBJ2-1	TRBV27	-	CASSRAGLEDNEQFF	TGTGCCAGCAGTCGCGCGGGACTCGAAGACAATGAGCAGTTCTTC
TRBD1	TRBJ1-5	TRBV7-9	few	CASSLGPQGAADQPQHF	TGTGCCAGCAGCTTAGGCCCTCAGGGGGCGGCGGATCAGCCCCAGCATTTT
TRBD1	TRBJ2-7	TRBV2	once	CASSVSQGAVEQYF	TGTGCCAGCAGTGTGTCACAGGGGGCAGTCGAGCAGTACTTC